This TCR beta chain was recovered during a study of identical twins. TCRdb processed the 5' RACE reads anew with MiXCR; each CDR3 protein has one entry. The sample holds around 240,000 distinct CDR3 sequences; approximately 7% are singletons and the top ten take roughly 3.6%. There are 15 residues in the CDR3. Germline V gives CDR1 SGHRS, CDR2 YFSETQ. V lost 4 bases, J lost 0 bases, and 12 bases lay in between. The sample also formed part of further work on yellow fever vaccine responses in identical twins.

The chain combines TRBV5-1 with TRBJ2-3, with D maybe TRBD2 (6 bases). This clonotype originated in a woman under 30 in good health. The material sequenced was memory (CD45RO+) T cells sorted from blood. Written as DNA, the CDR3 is TGCGCCAGCAGCGGGGACTTTTCTAGCACAGATACGCAGTATTTT. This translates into CASSGDFSSTDTQYF. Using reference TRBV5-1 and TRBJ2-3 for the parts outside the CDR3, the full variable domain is KAGVTQTPRYLIKTRGQQVTLSCSPISGHRSVSWYQQTPGQGLQFLFEYFSETQRNKGNFPGRFSGRQFSNSRSEMNVSTLELGDSALYLCASSGDFSSTDTQYFGPGTRLTVL.